This TCR beta chain was sequenced for a study of regulatory T cells in long-lasting Graves disease (dated by TCRdb to about 2021). Some background on the complete study: Persistent Graves' disease was defined as persistently positive TSH receptor autoantibodies together with antithyroid drug treatment for over 5 years. A total of roughly 35 samples underwent TCR sequencing: roughly 13 from persistent and approximately 20 from newly diagnosed Graves' disease patients. The study took place in China and was registered as a clinical trial. In the clinical cohort, patients with persistent Graves' disease had used antithyroid drugs for an average of about 10.3 years. Peripheral blood TCR sequencing and RNA sequencing compared persistent Graves' disease patients with newly diagnosed Graves' disease patients.

This clonotype has a handful of counts. The clone's antigen remains unknown. Base qualities are not at hand, and no much larger clone is one base apart. Libraries were built with multiplex PCR. The instrument given in TCRdb is Illumina HiSeq 4000. TCR beta libraries were built with iRepertoire HTBI primers and Arm-PCR amplification of CDR3 regions. Before sequencing, the PCR products underwent gel purification. As for the authors' bioinformatics: Gene usage analysis of CDR3 amino acid clonotypes relied on the roughly 67 TRBV and 15 or so TRBJ segments identified across samples. Filtered high-quality paired reads were merged into contigs using COPE and FqMerger. BLAST was used to align contigs to IMGT TRBV, TRBD and TRBJ reference genes, with CDR3 defined following IMGT. Clonotypes above 0.1% frequency were classified as highly expanded clones. Shannon entropy served as the measure of repertoire diversity, while the Gini coefficient captured V-J evenness. Clonotypes shared by more than one individual were considered public. The public reads were reanalyzed by TCRdb: fastp trimming at Q25, MiXCR alignment, in-frame beta chains only. Each CDR3 protein appears once, grouped with its most common genes and DNA. These V and J calls rely on TCRdb rather than the paper's analysis. Recorded for this sample are hundreds of thousands of distinct CDR3 sequences; about a fifth of them occurred a single time. Clones ranked in the top ten supply under 9% of the sample.

V and J lose 4 bases and 5 bases, and a span of 16 bases separates them. CDR1 and CDR2, per the germline V gene, are SGDLS and YYNGEE. The CDR3 contains 14 residues, cysteine and phenylalanine counted. The DNA shown is the 42-base CDR3, in frame from base 1. Results and caveats for the whole study, not just this receptor: Persistent Graves' disease patients showed lower TCR Shannon entropy and fewer highly expanded clones than newly diagnosed patients, suggesting clonal expansion. A larger number of public clonotypes was shared among persistent patients (around 2,700) than among newly diagnosed patients (approximately 930). The authors noted that the small sample size was a limitation that may lower accuracy. The study examined only peripheral blood because the primary lesion, thyroid tissue, could not be accessed. Preferential use of TRBV28, TRBJ1-2 and TRBJ2-5 was observed in persistent disease, whereas TRBV20-1 and TRBJ2-1 were favored in newly diagnosed disease. Only the TCR beta chain was sequenced and analyzed.

According to the study, the label for this sample's time point signals: persistent/refractory GD, antithyroid drugs over 5 years with positive TRAb. For both TCR sequencing and RNA sequencing, RNA was extracted from PBMCs using TRIzol. The diagnosis of Graves' disease followed American Thyroid Association guidelines. Patients for the study were recruited at an endocrinology department in Xi'an, China. Each patient gave about 9.1 milliliters of peripheral blood, collected in an EDTA anticoagulant tube. Ficoll Paque Plus density gradient separation was used to isolate PBMCs, and no additional T cell sorting was done. An Agilent 2100 Bioanalyzer and agarose gel were used to assess RNA quality, and a NanoDrop 2000 was used to measure RNA concentration.

This specimen was peripheral blood mononuclear cells (PBMCs), taken when the disease was refractory, from a patient treated with antithyroid drugs. The chain is encoded by TRBV9 joined to TRBJ2-7; a confident D gene designation cannot be given. This sequence originates from a female donor with Graves disease. CDR3 region: CASSSGPMRNEQYF. The DNA sequence is TGTGCCAGCAGCTCCGGACCGATGAGAAACGAGCAGTACTTC.